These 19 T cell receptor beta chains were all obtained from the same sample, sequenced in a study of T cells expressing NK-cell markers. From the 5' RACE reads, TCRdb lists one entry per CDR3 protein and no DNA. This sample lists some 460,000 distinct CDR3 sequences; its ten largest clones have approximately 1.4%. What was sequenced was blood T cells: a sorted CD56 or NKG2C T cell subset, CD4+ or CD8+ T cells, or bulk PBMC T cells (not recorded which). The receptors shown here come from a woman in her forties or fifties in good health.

The CDR3 sequence is CASSPVGTSGSQFF. The rearrangement joins TRBV18 to TRBJ2-1; without DNA, the TCRdb call of TRBD2 cannot be checked. Germline loops: CDR1 KGHSH, CDR2 LQKENI. The CDR3 contains 14 residues.

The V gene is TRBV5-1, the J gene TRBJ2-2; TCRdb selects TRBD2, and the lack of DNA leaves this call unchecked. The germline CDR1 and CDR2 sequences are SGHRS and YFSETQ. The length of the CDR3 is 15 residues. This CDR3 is CASSSSPPNTGELFF.

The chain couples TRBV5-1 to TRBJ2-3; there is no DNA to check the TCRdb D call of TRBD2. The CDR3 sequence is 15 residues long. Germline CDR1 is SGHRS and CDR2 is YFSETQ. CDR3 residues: CASSLSGTPTDTQYF.

CDR3 in amino acids: CASSSGLGNQPQHF. The chain uses TRBV7-9 and TRBJ1-5; TCRdb outputs TRBD1, but without DNA this stays unchecked. Germline V gives CDR1 SEHNR, CDR2 FQNEAQ (reference sequence). The CDR3 contains 14 residues.

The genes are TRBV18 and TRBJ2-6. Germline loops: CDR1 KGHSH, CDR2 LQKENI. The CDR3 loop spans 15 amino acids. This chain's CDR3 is CVARSLAAGANVLTF. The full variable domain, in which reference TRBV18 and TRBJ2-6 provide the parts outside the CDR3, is NAGVMQNPRHLVRRRGQEARLRCSPMKGHSHVYWYRQLPEEGLKFMVYLQKENIIDESGMPKERFSAEFPKEGPSILRIQQVVRGDSAAYFCVARSLAAGANVLTFGAGSRLTVL.

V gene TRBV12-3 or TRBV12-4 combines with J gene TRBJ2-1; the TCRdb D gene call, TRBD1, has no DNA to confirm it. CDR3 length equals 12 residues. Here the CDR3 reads CASGVDYNEQFF.

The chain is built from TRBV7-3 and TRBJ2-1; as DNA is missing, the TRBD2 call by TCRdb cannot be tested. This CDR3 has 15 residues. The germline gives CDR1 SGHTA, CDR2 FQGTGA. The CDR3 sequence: CASSPGASGVNEQFF.

CDR3 loop: CAISGVSGLSSYNEQFF. V and J are TRBV10-3 and TRBJ2-1; the D call of TRBD2 rests on TCRdb alone, since no DNA is present to check it. Germline V gene lookup returns CDR1 ENHRY and CDR2 SYGVKD. This CDR3 comprises 17 residues.

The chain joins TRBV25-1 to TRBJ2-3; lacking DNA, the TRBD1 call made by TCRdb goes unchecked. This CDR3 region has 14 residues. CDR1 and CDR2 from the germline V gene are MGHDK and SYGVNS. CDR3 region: CASSEGQLTDTQYF.

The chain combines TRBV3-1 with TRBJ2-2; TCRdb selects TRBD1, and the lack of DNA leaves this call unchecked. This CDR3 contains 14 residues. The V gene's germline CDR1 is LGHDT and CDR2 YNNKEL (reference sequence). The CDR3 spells CASTGRANTGELFF.

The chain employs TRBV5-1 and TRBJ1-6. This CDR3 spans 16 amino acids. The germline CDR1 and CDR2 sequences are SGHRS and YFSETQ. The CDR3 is CASSLGSDNYNSPLHF.

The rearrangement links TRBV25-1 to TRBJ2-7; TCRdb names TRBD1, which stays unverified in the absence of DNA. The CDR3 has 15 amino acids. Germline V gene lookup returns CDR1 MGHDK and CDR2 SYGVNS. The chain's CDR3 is CASSGWGQGRAEQYF.

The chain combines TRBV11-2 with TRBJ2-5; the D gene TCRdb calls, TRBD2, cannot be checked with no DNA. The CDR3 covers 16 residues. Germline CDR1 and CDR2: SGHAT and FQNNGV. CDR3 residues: CASSLKGAASIGTQYF.

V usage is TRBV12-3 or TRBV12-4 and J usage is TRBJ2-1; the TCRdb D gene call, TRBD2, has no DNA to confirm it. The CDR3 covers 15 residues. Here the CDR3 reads CASSLTAGRYNEQFF.

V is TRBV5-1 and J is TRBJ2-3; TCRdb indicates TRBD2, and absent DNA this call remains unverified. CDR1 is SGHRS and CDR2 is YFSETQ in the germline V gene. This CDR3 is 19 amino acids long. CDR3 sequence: CASSSGLAGATSYTDTQYF.

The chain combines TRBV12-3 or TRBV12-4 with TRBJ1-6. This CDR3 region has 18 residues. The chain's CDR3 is CASSLFTAGSSYNSPLHF.

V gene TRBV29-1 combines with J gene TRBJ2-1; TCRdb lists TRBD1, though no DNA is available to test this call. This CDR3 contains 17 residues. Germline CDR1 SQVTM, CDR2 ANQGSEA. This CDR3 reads CSVEEGGRGTSYNEQFF.

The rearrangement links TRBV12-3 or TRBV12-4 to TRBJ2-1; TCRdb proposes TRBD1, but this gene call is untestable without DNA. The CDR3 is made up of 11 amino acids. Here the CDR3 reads CASTGRGLQFF.

CDR3 sequence reads: CASGLVKPGLAGVSSYEQYF. The V call is TRBV12-5, the J call TRBJ2-7; absent DNA, TCRdb's TRBD2 call cannot be checked. Germline V lookup: CDR1 LGHNT, CDR2 FRNRAP. The CDR3 has 20 amino acids.